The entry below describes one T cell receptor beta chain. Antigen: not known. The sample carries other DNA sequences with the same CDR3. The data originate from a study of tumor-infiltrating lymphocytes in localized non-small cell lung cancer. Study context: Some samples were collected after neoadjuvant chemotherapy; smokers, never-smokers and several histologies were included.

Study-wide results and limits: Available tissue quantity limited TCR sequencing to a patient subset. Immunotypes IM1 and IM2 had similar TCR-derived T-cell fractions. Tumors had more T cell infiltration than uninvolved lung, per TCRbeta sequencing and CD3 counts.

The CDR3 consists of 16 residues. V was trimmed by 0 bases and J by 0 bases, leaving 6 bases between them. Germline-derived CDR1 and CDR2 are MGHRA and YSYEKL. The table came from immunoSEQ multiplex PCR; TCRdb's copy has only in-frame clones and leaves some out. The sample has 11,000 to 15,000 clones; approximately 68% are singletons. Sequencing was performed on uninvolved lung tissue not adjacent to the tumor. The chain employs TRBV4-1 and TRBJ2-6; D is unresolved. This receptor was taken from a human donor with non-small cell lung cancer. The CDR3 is CASSQDISSGANVLTF. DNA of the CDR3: TGCGCCAGCAGCCAAGATATCAGCTCTGGGGCCAACGTCCTGACTTTC.